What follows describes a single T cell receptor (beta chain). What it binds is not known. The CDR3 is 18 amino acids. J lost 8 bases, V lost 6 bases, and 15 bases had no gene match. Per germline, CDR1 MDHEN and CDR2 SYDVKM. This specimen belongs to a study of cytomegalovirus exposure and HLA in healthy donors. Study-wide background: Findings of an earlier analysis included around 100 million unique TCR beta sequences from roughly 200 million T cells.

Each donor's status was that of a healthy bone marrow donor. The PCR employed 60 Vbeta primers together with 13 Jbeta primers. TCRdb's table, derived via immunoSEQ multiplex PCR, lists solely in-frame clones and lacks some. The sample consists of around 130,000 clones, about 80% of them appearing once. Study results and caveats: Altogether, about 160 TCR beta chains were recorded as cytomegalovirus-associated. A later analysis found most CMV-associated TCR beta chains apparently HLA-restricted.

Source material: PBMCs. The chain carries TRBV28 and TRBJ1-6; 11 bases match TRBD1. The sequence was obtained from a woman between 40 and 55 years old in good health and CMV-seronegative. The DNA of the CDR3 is TGTGCCAGCAGCCCCCTCCGGACAGGGGGCTTCTCGGATTCACCCCTCCACTTT. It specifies CASSPLRTGGFSDSPLHF.